A selection of T cell receptor beta chains follows, all from one sample in a study of blood T cell repertoires in COVID-19. Produced via immunoSEQ multiplex PCR; TCRdb's table is partial and in-frame only. The sample contains about 210,000 clones, around 90% of which appear only once. The specimen sequenced was peripheral blood. The receptors here all came from a man in his fifties or sixties with acute or convalescent COVID-19. Each CDR3 is given with its conserved first and last residue.

TRBV5-1	TRBJ2-7	15	CASTQGTGKTYEQYF
TRBV7-2	TRBJ2-5	16	CASSVGTSGDQETQYF
TRBV7-8	TRBJ2-1	12	CASSPSHNEQFF
TRBV7-2	TRBJ2-3	17	CASSLDSGGSSSDTQYF
TRBV28	TRBJ1-5	16	CASSLIRGMGNQPQHF
TRBV9	TRBJ2-3	16	CASSAGQRLGTDTQYF
TRBV7-6	TRBJ2-3	15	CASSQVAGRTDTQYF
TRBV14	TRBJ1-2	15	CASSQEGREAYGYTF
TRBV7-8	TRBJ1-4	16	CASSLGSWGPNEKLFF
TRBV7-2	TRBJ2-4	15	CASSYPRGAGNIQYF
TRBV24-1	TRBJ2-2	16	CATSDWRGVNTGELFF
TRBV27	TRBJ1-3	13	CASSLLSGNTIYF
TRBV7-9	TRBJ1-4	15	CASSPQTGVGEKLFF
TRBV3-1/TRBV3-2	TRBJ2-7	13	CASSRDSLIEQYF
TRBV19	TRBJ2-1	17	CASSIPTITSPYNEQFF
TRBV3-1/TRBV3-2	TRBJ2-1	17	CASSPQGEREGYNEQFF
TRBV3-1/TRBV3-2	TRBJ1-2	15	CASRGDRDFAYGYTF
TRBV6-6	TRBJ1-1	13	CASNRGGETEAFF
TRBV7-2	TRBJ1-3	15	CASRQFRTAGNTIYF
TRBV5-1	TRBJ2-3	13	CASSTEGANTQYF
TRBV23-1	TRBJ1-2	13	CANFKTADYGYTF
TRBV27	TRBJ2-1	14	CARVAALSYNEQFF